This entry lists 25 T cell receptor beta chains sequenced from one sample in a study of Graves' ophthalmopathy and Graves' hyperthyroidism (dated by TCRdb to 2016 to 2019). TCRdb names Illumina HiSeq 2000 as the instrument used. TCR beta CDR3 regions were amplified from RNA transcripts for repertoire sequencing. HTBI primers and the Qiagen OneStep RT-PCR kit were used in a first-round RT-PCR, which was followed by a second-round multiplex PCR, size selection and purification. Using fastp trimming at Q25 and MiXCR clonotype assembly, TCRdb reanalyzed the public sequencing data and kept in-frame beta chains. Every distinct CDR3 protein forms one entry, paired with its most common genes and DNA. Within this sample are over 40,000 distinct CDR3 sequences, with around 50% of them counted one time only. The leading ten clones occupy about 24% of the sample. The sample consisted of peripheral blood. The receptors here all came from an adult man with Graves' ophthalmopathy.

On this clonotype itself: The CDR3 does not end in the conserved phenylalanine or tryptophan, so this is likely a read error. The chain employs TRBV9 and TRBJ1-5; no firm D call. Trimming pared 4 bases from V and 0 bases from J, leaving 17 bases between. Per germline, CDR1 SGDLS and CDR2 YYNGEE. CDR3 length: 17 residues. CDR3 protein: CASSRSVGPYSNQPQHS. The CDR3 DNA reads TGTGCCAGCAGCCGGTCGGTCGGGCCGTATAGCAATCAGCCCCAGCATTCT.

Turning to this clonotype: One junction end does not reproduce the germline sequence, and a read error may be involved. The genes are TRBV20-1 and TRBJ1-1; the D is unclear. CDR1 and CDR2 (germline): DFQATT, SNEGSKA (reference sequence). The CDR3 loop spans 11 amino acids. In DNA, the CDR3 is TGCAGTGCTAGTTCAAACAGTGAAGCTTTCTTT. It codes for CSASSNSEAFF.

The chain uses TRBV7-9 and TRBJ1-1, with D possibly matching TRBD1 (6 bases). The CDR3 covers 17 residues. Germline loops: CDR1 SEHNR, CDR2 FQNEAQ (reference sequence). Trimming removed 4 bases from V and 0 bases from J, with 18 bases in between. The CDR3 sequence: CASSSRSTGRVNTEAFF. CDR3 sequence (DNA): TGTGCCAGCAGCTCGAGGTCCACAGGGAGGGTGAACACTGAAGCTTTCTTT.

V gene TRBV2 combines with J gene TRBJ2-7; 10 bases line up with TRBD1. Per the germline V gene, CDR1 is SNHLY and CDR2 is FYNNEI. The CDR3 is 16 residues long. V shed 8 bases and J 5 bases; nucleotides not matched to a gene: 15. The CDR3 DNA is TGTGCCAGCCGTCCCGGGACAGGGGCCGGAAGGGACGAGCAGTACTTC. It encodes CASRPGTGAGRDEQYF.

Details on this clonotype: Germline is not matched at one junction end, which may reflect a read error. This chain joins TRBV12-3 or TRBV12-4 and TRBJ2-1; 9 nucleotides agree with TRBD2. The CDR3 length is 19 residues. CDR3: CASILDTISGRVRYNEQFF. CDR3 bases: TGTGCCAGCATTTTAGATACGATTAGCGGGAGAGTCCGCTACAATGAGCAGTTCTTC.

The chain couples TRBV24-1 to TRBJ2-1; D is unresolved. Germline assignment: CDR1 KGHDR and CDR2 SFDVKD. Trimming shortened V by 5 bases and J by 4 bases, and 2 bases separated the two germline ends. CDR3 size: 11 residues. CDR3 DNA: TGTGCCACCAGTGGTTACAATGAGCAGTTCTTC. It encodes CATSGYNEQFF.

This clonotype was observed at least ten times. The rearrangement links TRBV5-1 to TRBJ1-6; 8 bases match TRBD1. V lost 4 bases, J lost 7 bases, and 4 bases stayed unmatched. Germline V gene lookup returns CDR1 SGHRS and CDR2 YFSETQ. The CDR3 is 14 residues long. CDR3 in DNA: TGCGCCAGCAGCGAGGGACAGGAGAATTCACCCCTCCACTTT. This sequence encodes CASSEGQENSPLHF.

This clonotype came up a few times. J is TRBJ2-7 and V is TRBV2; D is ambiguous. The CDR3 contains 13 residues. Germline V gives CDR1 SNHLY, CDR2 FYNNEI. V was pared by 1 base and J by 3 bases, with 7 bases between. The CDR3 sequence: CASSEVGIYEQYF. CDR3 in DNA: TGTGCCAGCAGTGAAGTGGGGATCTACGAGCAGTACTTC.

Regarding this clonotype: Since a much larger clone is just one base distant, this may be a read error. The V and J genes are TRBV7-9 and TRBJ2-7; 7 nucleotides match TRBD1. There are 12 residues in the CDR3. From germline, CDR1 is SEHNR and CDR2 FQNEAQ (reference sequence). The V gene end was trimmed by 5 bases and the J gene end by 7 bases; junction bases not matched to a gene: 5. The CDR3 DNA sequence: TGTGCCAGCAGCGCAGACAGGGCTGAGCAGTACTTC. The encoded protein is CASSADRAEQYF.

This clonotype was counted a few times. The rearrangement joins TRBV20-1 to TRBJ1-1; weak D call: TRBD1 (5 bases). In germline, CDR1 is DFQATT, CDR2 SNEGSKA (reference sequence). The CDR3 has 11 amino acids. The V end was cut by 3 bases, the J end by 4 bases, with 6 bases between. This chain's CDR3 is CSASQGTEAFF. CDR3 nucleotides: TGCAGTGCTAGTCAGGGCACTGAAGCTTTCTTT.

This clonotype came up a few times. The V gene is TRBV12-3 or TRBV12-4, the J gene TRBJ2-1; no clear D. Between the trimmed V and J ends, which lost 3 bases and 5 bases, there was a span of 8 bases. This CDR3 has 13 residues. In DNA form, the CDR3 reads TGTGCCAGCAGTTTCGGGCTAAACAATGAGCAGTTCTTC. Translation: CASSFGLNNEQFF.

This clonotype was observed a handful of times. This chain uses TRBV25-1 with TRBJ2-7; D uncertain. The V end lost 5 bases, the J end lost 2 bases, and 4 bases lay between the germline ends. CDR3 length: 11 residues. Germline V gives CDR1 MGHDK, CDR2 SYGVNS. CDR3 sequence reads: CASSLTYEQYF. The CDR3 nucleotides read TGTGCCAGCAGTTTAACCTACGAGCAGTACTTC.

A note on this clonotype: A read error is possible here, since a much larger clone lies one base away. This chain links TRBV30 with TRBJ2-7, with TRBD1 matching 7 bases. There are 11 residues in the CDR3. Germline values: CDR1 GTSNPN, CDR2 SVGIG (reference sequence). The CDR3 sequence is CAYTGVYKQYF. DNA for the CDR3: TGTGCTTATACAGGGGTCTACAAGCAGTACTTC.

In this sample, this clonotype turned up many times. The chain carries TRBV5-1 and TRBJ2-1, with D perhaps TRBD2 (5 bases). The CDR3 totals 17 residues. Germline-derived CDR1 and CDR2 are SGHRS and YFSETQ. Trimming removed 1 base from V and 9 bases from J, with 23 bases in between. The chain's CDR3 is CASSLWSSMPNTSEQFF. DNA of the CDR3: TGCGCCAGCAGCTTGTGGTCTTCAATGCCCAACACTAGTGAGCAGTTCTTC.

This clonotype was recorded at least ten times. This sequence joins TRBV19 and TRBJ1-2; D is unresolved. The CDR3 runs 14 residues. Germline CDR1 LNHDA, CDR2 SQIVND (reference sequence). Deletions cut 2 bases from V and 3 bases from J, with 10 bases between. CDR3 loop: CASSINGQDYGYTF. The CDR3, as DNA: TGTGCCAGTAGTATAAACGGCCAGGACTATGGCTACACCTTC.

V usage is TRBV12-3 or TRBV12-4 and J usage is TRBJ1-3; D ambiguous. This CDR3 has 12 amino acids. V lost 6 bases to trimming and J lost 2 bases, with 5 bases between them. CDR3 protein: CASRSTGNTIYF. The CDR3 DNA reads as TGTGCCAGCAGATCAACTGGAAACACCATATATTTT.

There are many counts of this clonotype. The chain couples TRBV20-1 to TRBJ1-5; 7 nucleotides align to TRBD1. Germline V gene data show CDR1 as DFQATT and CDR2 as SNEGSKA (reference sequence). The CDR3 sequence is 12 residues long. V lost 6 bases to trimming and J lost 6 bases; unmatched junction nucleotides: 5. CDR3 amino acids: CSALTGVQPQHF. The CDR3 nucleotides are TGCAGTGCCTTAACAGGGGTTCAGCCCCAGCATTTT.

The chain uses TRBV15 and TRBJ2-5, with D maybe TRBD2 (5 bases). The V and J ends lost 1 base and 2 bases respectively, with 14 bases between them. This CDR3 is 16 amino acids long. Germline lookup yields CDR1 LNHNV and CDR2 YYDKDF (reference sequence). The CDR3 reads CATSRVRDLGQETQYF. The CDR3, as DNA: TGTGCCACCAGCAGAGTGAGGGATTTGGGGCAAGAGACCCAGTACTTC.

The chain has TRBV19 and TRBJ1-1; tentatively, D is TRBD1 (6 bases). The V and J ends lost 9 bases and 3 bases respectively, with 14 bases between them. The CDR3 totals 13 residues. Germline loops: CDR1 LNHDA, CDR2 SQIVND (reference sequence). CDR3 DNA: TGTGCCAGCAGAGACAGGTCGGACACTGAAGCTTTCTTT. Amino acid sequence: CASRDRSDTEAFF.

CDR3 DNA: TGTGCCAGCAGCCAGGGTGGAGAGCAGTACTTC. It encodes CASSQGGEQYF. This rearrangement joins TRBV11-2 to TRBJ2-7; perhaps TRBD1 as D (5 bases). Trimming stripped 5 bases from V and 7 bases from J, with 9 bases between. Germline V gives CDR1 SGHAT, CDR2 FQNNGV. This CDR3 comprises 11 residues.

This clonotype was observed many times. V gene TRBV5-1 combines with J gene TRBJ2-3; 9 bases are shared with TRBD1. From germline, CDR1 is SGHRS and CDR2 YFSETQ. After removal of 4 bases from V and 6 bases from J, the junction contained 15 bases not matched to a gene. This CDR3 has 17 residues. The CDR3 region has the DNA TGCGCCAGCAGCCCAGGGACAGGGAGGTGGTCTAGGGATACGCAGTATTTT. Encoded protein: CASSPGTGRWSRDTQYF.

This chain uses TRBV2 with TRBJ2-3, with 8 bases lining up with TRBD2. The ends lost 2 bases at V and 8 bases at J; junction bases unmatched: 6. CDR1 and CDR2 from the germline V gene are SNHLY and FYNNEI. The CDR3 extends over 14 amino acids. CDR3 region: CASSELAGGGTQYF. The CDR3 DNA follows: TGTGCCAGCAGTGAACTTGCGGGGGGCGGTACGCAGTATTTT.

Sample share makes this clonotype medium-sized (0.01 to 0.1%). The V call is TRBV2, the J call TRBJ1-6; 7 positions match TRBD1. Germline values: CDR1 SNHLY, CDR2 FYNNEI. The CDR3 length is 15 residues. The junction had 1 base not matched to a gene; V was cut back by 1 base and J by 4 bases. The CDR3 DNA sequence: TGTGCCAGCAGTGAAGGACAGGGATATAATTCACCCCTCCACTTT. It is translated as CASSEGQGYNSPLHF. The entire variable domain, with the rest obtained from reference TRBV2 and TRBJ1-6, is as follows: EPEVTQTPSHQVTQMGQEVILRCVPISNHLYFYWYRQILGQKVEFLVSFYNNEISEKSEIFDDQFSVERPDGSNFTLKIRSTKLEDSAMYFCASSEGQGYNSPLHFGNGTRLTVT.

With respect to this clonotype: Being one base from a much bigger clone, this may be a read error. V gene TRBV5-5 combines with J gene TRBJ2-7; D might be TRBD2 (6 bases). The V gene's germline CDR1 is SGHKS and CDR2 YYEKEE (reference sequence). The CDR3 is made up of 14 amino acids. The CDR3 protein is CPSSLASAIYEQYF. The DNA of the CDR3 is TGTCCCAGCAGCTTAGCTAGCGCCATATACGAGCAGTACTTC. The variable domain in full, with the rest retrieved from reference TRBV5-5 and TRBJ2-7, is DAGVTQSPTHLIKTRGQQVTLRCSPISGHKSVSWYQQVLGQGPQFIFQYYEKEERGRGNFPDRFSARQFPNYSSELNVNALLLGDSALYLCPSSLASAIYEQYFGPGTRLTVT.

Remarks on this clonotype: One end of the junction fails to match germline, which may point to a read error. This rearrangement joins TRBV7-3 to TRBJ2-1; a possible D gene is TRBD1 (6 bases). In germline, CDR1 is SGHTA, CDR2 FQGTGA. The CDR3 loop spans 14 amino acids. As DNA, the CDR3 is TGCGCCAGCAGCACCGGGACACCCAACAATGAGCAGTTCTTC. Its protein product is CASSTGTPNNEQFF.